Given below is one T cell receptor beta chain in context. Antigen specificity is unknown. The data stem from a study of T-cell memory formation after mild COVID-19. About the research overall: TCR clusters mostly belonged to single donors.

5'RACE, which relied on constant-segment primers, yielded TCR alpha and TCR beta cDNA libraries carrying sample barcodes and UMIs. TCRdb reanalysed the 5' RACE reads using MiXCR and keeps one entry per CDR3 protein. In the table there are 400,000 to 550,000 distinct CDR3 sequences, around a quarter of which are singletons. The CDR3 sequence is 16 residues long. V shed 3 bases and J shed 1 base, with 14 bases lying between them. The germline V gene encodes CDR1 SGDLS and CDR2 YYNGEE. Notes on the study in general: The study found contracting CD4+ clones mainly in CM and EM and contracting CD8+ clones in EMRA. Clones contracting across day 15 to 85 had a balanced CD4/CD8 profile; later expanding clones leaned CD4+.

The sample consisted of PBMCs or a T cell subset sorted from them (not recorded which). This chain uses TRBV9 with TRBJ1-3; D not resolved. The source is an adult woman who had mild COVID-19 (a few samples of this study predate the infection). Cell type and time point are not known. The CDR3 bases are TGTGCCAGCAGCGAATCGGGATATCCATCTGGAAACACCATATATTTT. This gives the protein CASSESGYPSGNTIYF.